A single sample is the source of the 18 T cell receptor beta chains below, sequenced in a study of Ad26.COV2.S vaccination and SARS-CoV-2 variants. Some clones are missing from TCRdb's copy, which holds only in-frame ones; the method was immunoSEQ multiplex PCR. The table records 250,000 to 300,000 clones, more than 70% of them present only once. As to treatment: some 19 received Ad26.COV2.S at low or high dose, single or two shots; about 5 received placebo; per-sample allocation not given. Following the first vaccine or placebo injection, samples were taken on day 63. This sample comprised peripheral blood, obtained in a trial of Ad26.COV2.S vaccine versus placebo. All receptors come from a person between 18 and 60 years old who received the Ad26.COV2.S COVID-19 vaccine or a placebo.

The chain combines TRBV3-1 (or the pseudogene TRBV3-2) with TRBJ1-1, with D maybe TRBD1 (6 bases). CDR1 LGHDT and CDR2 YNNKEL come from the germline V gene (reference sequence). Trimming took off 2 bases at V and 1 base at J, with 8 bases between the two ends. The CDR3 sequence is 14 residues long. CDR3 loop: CASSQLQGNTEAFF. CDR3 in DNA: TGTGCCAGCAGCCAATTACAGGGGAACACTGAAGCTTTCTTT.

This clone is a singleton in its sample. The rearrangement joins TRBV7-2 to TRBJ2-3; no reliable D call. There are 14 residues in the CDR3. In germline, CDR1 is SGHTA, CDR2 FQGNSA. The V end lost 0 bases, the J end lost 2 bases, and 6 bases lay between the germline ends. CDR3 nucleotides: TGTGCCAGCAGCTTAGCTCAGAACACAGATACGCAGTATTTT. It is translated as CASSLAQNTDTQYF.

CDR3 region: CASSTRLADTQYF. In DNA, the CDR3 is TGTGCCAGTAGTACGCGACTAGCAGATACGCAGTATTTT. This chain links TRBV19 with TRBJ2-3, with D tentatively TRBD2 (6 bases). Germline assignment: CDR1 LNHDA and CDR2 SQIVND (reference sequence). The CDR3 has 13 amino acids. The V gene lost 4 bases and the J gene lost 4 bases, with 9 bases spanning the gap. Together with reference TRBV19 and TRBJ2-3, the CDR3 gives the full variable domain: DGGITQSPKYLFRKEGQNVTLSCEQNLNHDAMYWYRQDPGQGLRLIYYSQIVNDFQKGDIAEGYSVSREKKESFPLTVTSAQKNPTAFYLCASSTRLADTQYFGPGTRLTVL.

The V call is TRBV5-1, the J call TRBJ2-1; TRBD2 matches at 11 bases. The CDR3 has 16 amino acids. Trimming took 0 bases from V and 10 from J; bases not matched to a gene: 9. Germline CDR1 and CDR2: SGHRS and YFSETQ. CDR3 nucleotides: TGCGCCAGCAGCTTGGCACTAGCGGGAGTAGGGAACGAGCAGTTCTTC. Translation gives CASSLALAGVGNEQFF.

The rearrangement links TRBV12-3 or TRBV12-4 to TRBJ1-6; D unresolved. The CDR3 consists of 13 residues. V dropped 1 base and J dropped 8 bases, with 6 bases sitting between them. In DNA form, the CDR3 reads TGTGCCAGCAGTTTAGACAGAGATTCACCCCTCCACTTT. This translates into CASSLDRDSPLHF.

This clone was detected only once. This chain connects TRBV7-9 to TRBJ2-1; TRBD2 is a possible D gene (5 bases). With 1 base removed from V and 9 bases from J, the gap between germline ends came to 13 bases. Germline loops: CDR1 SEHNR, CDR2 FQNEAQ (reference sequence). CDR3 size: 14 residues. CDR3 sequence reads: CASSLDTSGSEQFF. The CDR3 nucleotides read TGTGCCAGCAGCTTAGACACTAGTGGAAGTGAGCAGTTCTTC.

The genes are TRBV5-1 and TRBJ1-2; D might be TRBD1 (5 bases). Germline V gene lookup returns CDR1 SGHRS and CDR2 YFSETQ. Trimming removed 0 bases at V and 6 bases at J, with 18 bases between. This CDR3 has 16 amino acids. For the CDR3, the DNA is TGCGCCAGCAGCTTGGCCCCTCGGGGCAGGATTGATGGCTACACCTTC. Encoded protein: CASSLAPRGRIDGYTF.

This chain joins TRBV19 and TRBJ1-2, with TRBD1 matching 7 bases. J was trimmed by 6 bases and V by 1 base; bases with no gene match: 8. The CDR3 runs to 15 residues. CDR1 and CDR2 (germline): LNHDA, SQIVND (reference sequence). The CDR3 region has the DNA TGTGCCAGTAGTATAGCCACAGGGGCAGTGGATGGCTACACCTTC. Translation gives CASSIATGAVDGYTF.

This clone was observed a single time. CDR3 sequence (DNA): TGTGCCAGCAGCGGGACACACGGGGAGACCCAGTACTTC. Protein: CASSGTHGETQYF. This chain uses TRBV9 with TRBJ2-5, with D perhaps TRBD1 (5 bases). Trimming stripped 3 bases from V and 5 bases from J, with 11 bases between. The CDR3 length is 13 residues. Germline loops: CDR1 SGDLS, CDR2 YYNGEE.

As regards this clone: Other DNA sequences in this specimen translate into the identical CDR3. This chain uses TRBV6-6 with TRBJ2-5, with D possibly being TRBD1 (6 bases). Trimming removed 5 bases from V and 1 base from J, with 11 bases in between. This CDR3 is built from 14 residues. The germline V gene has CDR1 MNHNY and CDR2 SVGAGI (reference sequence). Here the CDR3 reads CASSPRQAQETQYF. The CDR3 DNA follows: TGTGCCAGCAGTCCTCGACAGGCCCAAGAGACCCAGTACTTC.

The genes are TRBV5-1 and TRBJ1-1; tentatively, D is TRBD1 (5 bases). V was cut by 0 bases and J by 2 bases, with 11 bases left in between. Germline lookup yields CDR1 SGHRS and CDR2 YFSETQ. The CDR3 has 15 residues. The CDR3 region has the DNA TGCGCCAGCAGCTTGGGGGCAGGGAAAAACACTGAAGCTTTCTTT. Protein product: CASSLGAGKNTEAFF. Based on the CDR3 plus reference TRBV5-1 and TRBJ1-1, the full variable domain is KAGVTQTPRYLIKTRGQQVTLSCSPISGHRSVSWYQQTPGQGLQFLFEYFSETQRNKGNFPGRFSGRQFSNSRSEMNVSTLELGDSALYLCASSLGAGKNTEAFFGQGTRLTVV.

Concerning this clone itself: Additional DNA sequences in this sample encode the identical CDR3. The rearrangement joins TRBV3-1 (or the pseudogene TRBV3-2) to TRBJ2-7, with 11 bases matching TRBD1. J gave up 4 bases and V 4 bases, and 3 bases lay outside the gene matches. The CDR3 is 14 amino acids. Germline V gene sequence: CDR1 LGHDT, CDR2 YNNKEL (reference sequence). In nucleotides, the CDR3 is TGTGCCAGCAGCCGAGGGACAGGGGGTTACGAGCAGTACTTC. Translating gives CASSRGTGGYEQYF.

This clone has only a few counts. The V call is TRBV18, the J call TRBJ1-5; 10 bases fit TRBD1. The trim removed 0 bases at V and 2 bases at J, leaving 7 bases unmatched. The CDR3 spans 18 residues. The germline CDR1 and CDR2 sequences are KGHSH and LQKENI. The CDR3: CASSPPGQGTGGNQPQHF. The CDR3, as DNA: TGTGCCAGCTCACCACCGGGACAGGGGACTGGAGGCAATCAGCCCCAGCATTTT.

The chain couples TRBV24-1 to TRBJ1-2; D gene uncertain. The CDR3 sequence is 12 residues long. Germline CDR1 is KGHDR and CDR2 is SFDVKD. V gave up 2 bases and J gave up 5 bases, with 5 bases separating them. As DNA, the CDR3 is TGTGCCACCAGTGATTGGACGTATGGCTACACCTTC. Protein product: CATSDWTYGYTF.

The chain recombines TRBV25-1 with TRBJ1-3; D unresolved. The CDR3 runs 18 residues. Germline V gene sequence: CDR1 MGHDK, CDR2 SYGVNS. V was cut by 3 bases and J by 3 bases, with 21 bases left in between. This chain's CDR3 is CASSDTSREVLYGNTIYF. CDR3 DNA sequence: TGTGCCAGCAGTGATACAAGCCGGGAAGTGTTGTATGGAAACACCATATATTTT.

The CDR3 coding sequence is TGCAGTGCGATTACAGGGCATGGCTACACCTTC. The encoded protein is CSAITGHGYTF. V usage is TRBV20-1 and J usage is TRBJ1-2; tentative D call: TRBD1 (6 bases). Germline V CDR1 and CDR2: DFQATT, SNEGSKA (reference sequence). CDR3 length: 11 residues. Trimming took 6 bases from V and 6 from J, leaving 11 bases between them.

V is TRBV5-1 and J is TRBJ2-2; 12 bases align to TRBD1. This CDR3 has 16 amino acids. Germline CDR1 reads SGHRS; CDR2 reads YFSETQ. The V segment lost 4 bases and the J segment 7 bases; nucleotides outside the gene matches: 8. The CDR3 spells CASSGTGTGGVGELFF. CDR3 coding DNA: TGCGCCAGCAGCGGCACCGGGACAGGGGGCGTCGGGGAGCTGTTTTTT.

V and J are TRBV11-2 and TRBJ2-7, with 9 bases matching TRBD2. Germline CDR1 reads SGHAT; CDR2 reads FQNNGV. Trimming at V came to 3 bases and at J to 6 bases, leaving 6 bases not matched to a gene. This CDR3 spans 14 amino acids. CDR3 DNA sequence: TGTGCCAGCAGCTTTAGCGGGAGATTGAGCGAGCAGTACTTC. Translating gives CASSFSGRLSEQYF.